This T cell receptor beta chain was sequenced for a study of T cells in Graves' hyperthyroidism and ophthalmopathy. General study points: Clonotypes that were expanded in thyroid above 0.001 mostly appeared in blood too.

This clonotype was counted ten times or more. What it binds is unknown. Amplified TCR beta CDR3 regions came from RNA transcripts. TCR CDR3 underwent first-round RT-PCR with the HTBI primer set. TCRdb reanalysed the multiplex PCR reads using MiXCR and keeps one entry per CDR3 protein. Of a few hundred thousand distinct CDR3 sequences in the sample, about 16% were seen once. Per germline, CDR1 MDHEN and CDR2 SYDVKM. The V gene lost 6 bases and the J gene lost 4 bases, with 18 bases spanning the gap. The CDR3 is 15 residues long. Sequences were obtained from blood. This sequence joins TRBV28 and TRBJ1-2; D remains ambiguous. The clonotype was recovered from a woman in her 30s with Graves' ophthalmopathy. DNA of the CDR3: TGTGCCAGCAGCCCCACCGGCGGAAATCCCTATGGCTACACCTTC. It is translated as CASSPTGGNPYGYTF.